Following are 28 T cell receptor beta chains from one sample sequenced in a study of T cell changes during pregnancy in multiple sclerosis (dated by TCRdb to about 2019). The method was the immunoSEQ multiplex PCR assay. As stored in TCRdb, this immuneACCESS dataset retains in-frame rearrangements with V and J assigned. A fraction of the clones does not appear; measured against another copy, unresolved V genes explain less than half of the discrepancy, and the remainder lacks a known reason. This sample gives 90,000 to 100,000 clones in total; around 90% of them show up just once. The ten largest make up roughly 2.1% of the sample. Source: peripheral blood, taken after pregnancy. Receptor source: a female donor in good health, enrolled as a control in a pregnancy study.

The J gene is TRBJ2-1, the V gene TRBV10-3; 11 nucleotides agree with TRBD2. CDR3 length equals 16 residues. V was clipped by 10 bases and J by 0 bases; unmatched bases: 8. In germline, CDR1 is ENHRY, CDR2 SYGVKD. The CDR3 reads CATTASGGSSYNEQFF. CDR3 coding DNA: TGTGCCACGACCGCTAGCGGGGGGAGCTCCTACAATGAGCAGTTCTTC.

V gene TRBV19 combines with J gene TRBJ1-5; 9 nucleotides align to TRBD1. V was pared by 7 bases and J by 2 bases, with 6 bases of the junction left unmatched. Germline assignment: CDR1 LNHDA and CDR2 SQIVND (reference sequence). The CDR3 has 15 amino acids. CDR3: CASNRGLIGNQPQHF. The CDR3 bases are TGTGCCAGTAACAGGGGGCTTATCGGCAATCAGCCCCAGCATTTT.

This chain joins TRBV28 and TRBJ1-5, with a weak D call TRBD1 (6 bases). V was trimmed by 6 bases and J by 3 bases, leaving 18 bases between them. This CDR3 is 16 amino acids long. Germline CDR1 is MDHEN and CDR2 is SYDVKM. The CDR3 DNA is TGTGCCAGCAGGTCCGGGACCAGGGGATTCAATCAGCCCCAGCATTTT. Translated: CASRSGTRGFNQPQHF.

V is TRBV9 and J is TRBJ1-2; weak D call: TRBD1 (6 bases). V was trimmed by 3 bases and J by 4 bases, leaving 13 bases between them. There are 14 residues in the CDR3. Looked up from germline, CDR1 is SGDLS and CDR2 is YYNGEE. CDR3 amino acids: CASSEDSTGYGYTF. CDR3 nucleotides: TGTGCCAGCAGCGAGGACAGTACGGGCTATGGCTACACCTTC.

The chain uses TRBV6-1 and TRBJ2-3, with 9 bases matching TRBD2. Per germline, CDR1 MNHNS and CDR2 SASEGT. V shed 1 base and J 4 bases; nucleotides not matched to a gene: 15. The CDR3 is 19 residues long. CDR3 nucleotide sequence: TGTGCCAGCAGTGAAGGGGTTAGGATGGGCGGGGGGGTCTCAGATACGCAGTATTTT. Translation: CASSEGVRMGGGVSDTQYF.

The genes are TRBV7-8 and TRBJ2-5; weak D call: TRBD2 (6 bases). CDR1 is SGHVS and CDR2 is FQNEAQ in the germline V gene. The CDR3 totals 16 residues. V was trimmed by 1 base and J by 4 bases, leaving 16 bases between them. The CDR3 here is CASSLGGAEHLETQYF. The CDR3 coding sequence is TGTGCCAGCAGCTTAGGCGGGGCTGAACATTTAGAGACCCAGTACTTC.

This sequence joins TRBV30 and TRBJ2-2; maybe TRBD2 (7 bases). CDR1 and CDR2 from the germline V gene are GTSNPN and SVGIG (reference sequence). Trimming left V 4 bases short and J 6 bases short, with 18 bases between. This CDR3 is 15 amino acids long. In nucleotides, the CDR3 is TGTGCCTGGAACGTAGGAGGGGGGGCTGCCGGGGAGCTGTTTTTT. Amino acid sequence: CAWNVGGGAAGELFF.

This clone has only one observation. V usage is TRBV7-2 and J usage is TRBJ2-7, with 8 bases matching TRBD1. Germline CDR1 is SGHTA and CDR2 is FQGNSA. J was trimmed by 0 bases and V by 2 bases; bases with no gene match: 3. The CDR3 totals 15 residues. CDR3 region: CASSLNRGSSYEQYF. DNA for the CDR3: TGTGCCAGCAGCTTAAACAGGGGGTCCTCCTACGAGCAGTACTTC. Full variable domain (remainder filled in from reference TRBV7-2 and TRBJ2-7): GAGVSQSPSNKVTEKGKDVELRCDPISGHTALYWYRQSLGQGLEFLIYFQGNSAPDKSGLPSDRFSAERTGGSVSTLTIQRTQQEDSAVYLCASSLNRGSSYEQYFGPGTRLTVT.

The V and J genes are TRBV7-3 and TRBJ2-2, with D uncertain. Germline V gene data show CDR1 as SGHTA and CDR2 as FQGTGA. This CDR3 has 17 residues. V lost 6 bases and J 1 base, leaving 18 bases between the germline ends. The CDR3 region is CASRGRSGDLNTGELFF. The CDR3 region has the DNA TGTGCCAGCAGAGGTAGATCCGGAGACTTGAACACCGGGGAGCTGTTTTTT. The entire variable domain, with the rest obtained from reference TRBV7-3 and TRBJ2-2, is as follows: GAGVSQTPSNKVTEKGKYVELRCDPISGHTALYWYRQSLGQGPEFLIYFQGTGAADDSGLPNDRFFAVRPEGSVSTLKIQRTERGDSAVYLCASRGRSGDLNTGELFFGEGSRLTVL.

The chain couples TRBV7-6 to TRBJ2-5; D remains unclear. The CDR3 has 13 amino acids. Trimming removed 0 bases at V and 5 bases at J, with 7 bases between. CDR1 SGHVS and CDR2 FNYEAQ come from the germline V gene. CDR3 coding DNA: TGTGCCAGCAGCTTAGCGTCGGTGGAGACCCAGTACTTC. It encodes CASSLASVETQYF.

The chain combines TRBV2 with TRBJ2-7; 7 bases are a match to TRBD2. The CDR3 extends over 14 amino acids. The V gene end was trimmed by 6 bases and the J gene end by 3 bases; junction bases not matched to a gene: 8. The germline V gene has CDR1 SNHLY and CDR2 FYNNEI. The CDR3 loop is CASRGQTSRYEQYF. DNA for the CDR3: TGTGCCAGCAGAGGTCAGACTAGCCGCTACGAGCAGTACTTC.

Of note for this clone: Sequence at one end of the junction differs from germline and may be a read error. At the DNA level, this CDR3 is encoded by other sequences in the same sample as well. The CDR3 sequence is CASSYGSSNQPQHF. CDR3 in DNA: TGTGCCAGCAGTTATGGGAGCAGCAATCAGCCCCAACATTTT. The gene calls are TRBV28 and TRBJ1-5; D is uncertain. Germline V gene sequence: CDR1 MDHEN, CDR2 SYDVKM. There are 14 residues in the CDR3.

The J gene is TRBJ2-6, the V gene TRBV5-1; a possible D gene is TRBD2 (6 bases). Germline assignment: CDR1 SGHRS and CDR2 YFSETQ. V lost 2 bases, J lost 0 bases, and 12 bases lay in between. The CDR3 extends over 17 amino acids. CDR3 coding DNA: TGCGCCAGCAGCTTTGGGGGGATAAGCTCTGGGGCCAACGTCCTGACTTTC. It yields the protein CASSFGGISSGANVLTF.

The chain employs TRBV6-6 and TRBJ2-7; a weak D match, TRBD2 (6 bases). The CDR3 has 14 amino acids. Trimming removed 5 bases from V and 1 base from J, with 12 bases in between. CDR1 and CDR2 (germline): MNHNY, SVGAGI (reference sequence). The CDR3 sequence is CASSQLADSYEQYF. DNA of the CDR3: TGTGCCAGCAGTCAATTAGCGGATTCCTACGAGCAGTACTTC.

The sample holds a few counts of this clone. J is TRBJ1-5 and V is TRBV5-1, with D possibly being TRBD1 (5 bases). Trimming removed 4 bases from V and 1 base from J, with 9 bases in between. This CDR3 is built from 14 residues. The germline V gene has CDR1 SGHRS and CDR2 YFSETQ. The chain's CDR3 is CASSEGQSNQPQHF. In DNA form, the CDR3 reads TGCGCCAGCAGCGAAGGACAAAGCAATCAGCCCCAGCATTTT.

The CDR3 coding sequence is TGTGCCAGCAGCTTTACAGGGTATAGCACTGAAGCTTTCTTT. Protein sequence: CASSFTGYSTEAFF. The chain employs TRBV7-9 and TRBJ1-1; weak D call: TRBD1 (6 bases). Germline V gives CDR1 SEHNR, CDR2 FQNEAQ (reference sequence). The length of the CDR3 is 14 residues. The V gene lost 3 bases and the J gene lost 4 bases, with 12 bases spanning the gap.

This clone was detected only once. This chain connects TRBV9 to TRBJ1-2, with D possibly matching TRBD1 (5 bases). The CDR3 sequence is 13 residues long. The V gene lost 3 bases and the J gene lost 4 bases, with 10 bases spanning the gap. CDR1 and CDR2 (germline): SGDLS, YYNGEE. CDR3 bases: TGTGCCAGCAGCGGTCGGGGGACCTATGGCTACACCTTC. Its translation is CASSGRGTYGYTF.

The V and J genes are TRBV6-1 and TRBJ2-7; D gene uncertain. The CDR3 consists of 12 residues. Germline loops: CDR1 MNHNS, CDR2 SASEGT. Trimming pared 3 bases from V and 1 base from J, leaving 4 bases between. The CDR3 nucleotides read TGTGCCAGCAGTGAGTCTTCCTACGAGCAGTACTTC. Protein sequence: CASSESSYEQYF.

The chain is built from TRBV27 and TRBJ2-1; 10 bases are shared with TRBD2. There are 16 residues in the CDR3. CDR1 is MNHEY and CDR2 is SMNVEV in the germline V gene (reference sequence). The trim removed 9 bases at V and 7 bases at J, leaving 15 bases unmatched. This chain's CDR3 is CASGYPPSGSSNEQFF. As DNA, the CDR3 is TGTGCCAGTGGCTACCCCCCTAGCGGGAGTTCTAATGAGCAGTTCTTC.

The chain combines TRBV19 with TRBJ2-5; the D gene is possibly TRBD1 (6 bases). CDR3 length equals 13 residues. The V end lost 10 bases, the J end lost 5 bases, and 17 bases lay between the germline ends. The germline V gene encodes CDR1 LNHDA and CDR2 SQIVND (reference sequence). CDR3: CATDPGQGETQYF. CDR3 DNA sequence: TGTGCCACCGACCCGGGGCAGGGGGAGACCCAGTACTTC.

The chain uses TRBV2 and TRBJ2-1; 7 bases match TRBD1. The CDR3 contains 11 residues. Germline V gives CDR1 SNHLY, CDR2 FYNNEI. Losses at the gene ends were 11 bases for V and 11 bases for J; bases not matched to a gene: 9. CDR3 DNA sequence: TGTGCCCAGGGGGAACAGACCCAGCAGTTCTTC. This translates into CAQGEQTQQFF. The variable domain in full, with the rest retrieved from reference TRBV2 and TRBJ2-1, is EPEVTQTPSHQVTQMGQEVILRCVPISNHLYFYWYRQILGQKVEFLVSFYNNEISEKSEIFDDQFSVERPDGSNFTLKIRSTKLEDSAMYFCAQGEQTQQFFGPGTRLTVL.

The chain is built from TRBV6-1 and TRBJ1-2; the match to TRBD1 covers 10 bases. CDR3 length: 16 residues. From germline, CDR1 is MNHNS and CDR2 SASEGT. V lost 3 bases and J lost 6; bases outside the gene matches: 10. Written as DNA, the CDR3 is TGTGCCAGCAGTGACCTGTCGACAGGGGGCTGTAATGGCTACACCTTC. Protein product: CASSDLSTGGCNGYTF.

This chain joins TRBV5-1 and TRBJ1-2; 8 bases match TRBD1. V lost 4 bases to trimming and J lost 6 bases; unmatched junction nucleotides: 14. The CDR3 has 16 amino acids. From germline, CDR1 is SGHRS and CDR2 YFSETQ. The DNA of the CDR3 is TGCGCCAGCAGCCCCCGCATGGCAGGGGGCAATGATGGCTACACCTTC. Protein product: CASSPRMAGGNDGYTF.

The V and J genes are TRBV9 and TRBJ2-2; 7 nucleotides align to TRBD1. The CDR3 is made up of 14 amino acids. Germline V gene lookup returns CDR1 SGDLS and CDR2 YYNGEE. J lost 5 bases, V lost 3 bases, and 4 bases had no gene match. The CDR3 DNA follows: TGTGCCAGCAGCGACCTGACAGGGACCGGGGAGCTGTTTTTT. Its translation: CASSDLTGTGELFF. The variable domain in full, completed from reference TRBV9 and TRBJ2-2, reads DSGVTQTPKHLITATGQRVTLRCSPRSGDLSVYWYQQSLDQGLQFLIQYYNGEERAKGNILERFSAQQFPDLHSELNLSSLELGDSALYFCASSDLTGTGELFFGEGSRLTVL.

The chain recombines TRBV2 with TRBJ1-2; 11 bases align to TRBD1. V shed 8 bases, J shed 7 bases, and the junction held 6 bases outside the gene matches. Per germline, CDR1 SNHLY and CDR2 FYNNEI. The CDR3 loop spans 13 amino acids. CDR3 loop: CASLGTGGFGYTF. The DNA of the CDR3 is TGTGCCAGCTTGGGGACAGGGGGTTTTGGCTACACCTTC.

V gene TRBV6-6 combines with J gene TRBJ2-7, with 13 bases that match TRBD2. With V trimmed by 5 bases and J by 6 bases, 4 bases remained unmatched. The CDR3 totals 14 residues. In germline, CDR1 is MNHNY, CDR2 SVGAGI (reference sequence). The DNA of the CDR3 is TGTGCCAGCAGTCGGACTAGCGGGAGTGGCGAGCAGTACTTC. Its protein product is CASSRTSGSGEQYF.

V and J are TRBV7-9 and TRBJ2-1; D is unresolved. There are 15 residues in the CDR3. Germline assignment: CDR1 SEHNR and CDR2 FQNEAQ (reference sequence). The V end was cut by 2 bases, the J end by 6 bases, with 14 bases between. This chain's CDR3 is CASSLPFRLGNEQFF. The CDR3 DNA reads as TGTGCCAGCAGCTTACCCTTTCGGCTAGGCAATGAGCAGTTCTTC.

The chain joins TRBV28 to TRBJ1-5; D perhaps matches TRBD1 (5 bases). Germline CDR1 reads MDHEN; CDR2 reads SYDVKM. Trimming left V 11 bases short and J 4 bases short, with 12 bases between. This CDR3 spans 12 amino acids. CDR3 loop: CAGSTGNQPQHF. CDR3 DNA: TGTGCCGGGTCAACAGGAAATCAGCCCCAGCATTTT.